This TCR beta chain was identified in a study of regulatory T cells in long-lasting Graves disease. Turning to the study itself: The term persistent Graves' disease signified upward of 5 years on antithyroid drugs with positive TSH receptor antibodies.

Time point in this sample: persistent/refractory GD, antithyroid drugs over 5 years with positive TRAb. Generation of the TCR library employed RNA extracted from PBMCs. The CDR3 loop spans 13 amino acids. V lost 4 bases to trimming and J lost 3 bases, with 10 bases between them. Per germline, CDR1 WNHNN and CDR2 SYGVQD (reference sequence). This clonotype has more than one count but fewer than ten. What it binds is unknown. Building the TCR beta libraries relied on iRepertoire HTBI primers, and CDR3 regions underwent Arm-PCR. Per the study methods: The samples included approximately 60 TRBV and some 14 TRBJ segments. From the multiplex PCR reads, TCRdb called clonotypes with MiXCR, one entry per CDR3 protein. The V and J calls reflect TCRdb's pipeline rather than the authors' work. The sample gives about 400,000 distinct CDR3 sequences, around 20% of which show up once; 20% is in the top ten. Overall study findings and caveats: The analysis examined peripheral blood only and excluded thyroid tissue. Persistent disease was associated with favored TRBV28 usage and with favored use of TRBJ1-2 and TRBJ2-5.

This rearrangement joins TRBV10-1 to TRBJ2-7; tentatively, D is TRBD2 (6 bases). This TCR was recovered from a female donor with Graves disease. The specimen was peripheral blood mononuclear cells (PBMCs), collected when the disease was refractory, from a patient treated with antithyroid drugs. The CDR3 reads CASSAGLGYEQYF. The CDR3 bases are TGCGCCAGCAGTGCGGGACTCGGCTACGAGCAGTACTTC.